Listed below are T cell receptor beta chains from one sample, sequenced in a study of blood T cell repertoires in COVID-19. TCRdb's table, derived via immunoSEQ multiplex PCR, lists solely in-frame clones and lacks some. The sample yields 200,000 to 300,000 clones, around 86% seen once. Sequencing was performed on peripheral blood. Every receptor here comes from a woman aged 30 to 39 who had recovered from COVID-19. Both conserved end residues are part of each CDR3. Each record gives: D gene, J gene, clone size, V gene, CDR3 DNA, CDR3 protein. A D gene is named only where the DNA matches it firmly. Only part of the rows carry a size: once, few, many, or a class if the clone is expanded.

d_call: TRBD1; j_call: TRBJ1-2; clone_size: .; v_call: TRBV6-1; cdr3_nt: TGTGCCAGCAGTGAGGATAAGGGGGCAAACTATGGCTACACCTTC; cdr3_aa: CASSEDKGANYGYTF
d_call: .; j_call: TRBJ2-7; clone_size: once; v_call: TRBV27; cdr3_nt: TGTGCCAGCAGTTTATCCCCGACTAGTCTCTCCTACGAGCAGTACTTC; cdr3_aa: CASSLSPTSLSYEQYF
d_call: TRBD1; j_call: TRBJ2-5; clone_size: few; v_call: TRBV15; cdr3_nt: TGTGCCACCAGCCGGGACAGTCAAGAGACCCAGTACTTC; cdr3_aa: CATSRDSQETQYF
d_call: TRBD1; j_call: TRBJ2-5; clone_size: .; v_call: TRBV7-6; cdr3_nt: TGTGCCAGCAGCTTCCGGACAGGGCCTGCGGAGACCCAGTACTTC; cdr3_aa: CASSFRTGPAETQYF
d_call: .; j_call: TRBJ1-1; clone_size: .; v_call: TRBV9; cdr3_nt: TGTGCCAGCAGCGTTACGGGACAGAACACTGAAGCTTTCTTT; cdr3_aa: CASSVTGQNTEAFF
d_call: TRBD1; j_call: TRBJ1-4; clone_size: .; v_call: TRBV9; cdr3_nt: TGTGCCAGCAGCGATGGACAGGGAGGCGGGGAAAAACTGTTTTTT; cdr3_aa: CASSDGQGGGEKLFF
d_call: .; j_call: TRBJ1-2; clone_size: .; v_call: TRBV5-4; cdr3_nt: TGTGCCAGCAGCTTGGAGGGGGTGTCCGACTATGGCTACACCTTC; cdr3_aa: CASSLEGVSDYGYTF
d_call: TRBD1; j_call: TRBJ2-3; clone_size: .; v_call: TRBV5-1; cdr3_nt: TGCGCCAGCAGAGCCGGGACAGGGATATTCACAGATACGCAGTATTTT; cdr3_aa: CASRAGTGIFTDTQYF
d_call: .; j_call: TRBJ2-7; clone_size: .; v_call: TRBV6-5; cdr3_nt: TGTGCCAGCGCTAATCCCTACGAGCAGTACTTC; cdr3_aa: CASANPYEQYF
d_call: TRBD1; j_call: TRBJ2-2; clone_size: .; v_call: TRBV2; cdr3_nt: TGTGCCAGCAGCGGCGTCCAGGGACAGGGGTTCACCGGGGAGCTGTTTTTT; cdr3_aa: CASSGVQGQGFTGELFF
d_call: TRBD1; j_call: TRBJ2-7; clone_size: once; v_call: TRBV5-1; cdr3_nt: TGCGCCAGCAGCCACGAGACAGGGATCGCCTACGAGCAGTACTTC; cdr3_aa: CASSHETGIAYEQYF
d_call: TRBD1; j_call: TRBJ2-7; clone_size: once; v_call: TRBV29-1; cdr3_nt: TGCAGCGTTGCCCTAGAGCTAGACAGGGGGGGAGATGAGCAGTACTTC; cdr3_aa: CSVALELDRGGDEQYF
d_call: TRBD1; j_call: TRBJ1-6; clone_size: .; v_call: TRBV20-1; cdr3_nt: TGCAGTGCTAGTATTTTGGAGGGACAGGATTCACCCCTCCACTTT; cdr3_aa: CSASILEGQDSPLHF
d_call: TRBD1; j_call: TRBJ1-2; clone_size: .; v_call: TRBV28; cdr3_nt: TGTGCCAGCAGTGGGACAGGGGGAGCCTATGGCTACACCTTC; cdr3_aa: CASSGTGGAYGYTF
d_call: TRBD2; j_call: TRBJ2-1; clone_size: .; v_call: TRBV19; cdr3_nt: TGTGCCAGTGTCACGAGCGGGGGGGCCGTCAATGAGCAGTTCTTC; cdr3_aa: CASVTSGGAVNEQFF
d_call: .; j_call: TRBJ2-1; clone_size: .; v_call: TRBV10-3; cdr3_nt: TGTGCCATCAGTGGGGAAGTGGGGGGTCAAGATGAGCAGTTCTTC; cdr3_aa: CAISGEVGGQDEQFF
d_call: TRBD1; j_call: TRBJ1-2; clone_size: .; v_call: TRBV9; cdr3_nt: TGTGCCAGCAGCGGGGACAGTCGATTGAACTATGGCTACACCTTC; cdr3_aa: CASSGDSRLNYGYTF
d_call: .; j_call: TRBJ1-3; clone_size: .; v_call: TRBV4-2; cdr3_nt: TGTGCCAGCAGCCAGGCAGGGGTCGGGACTGGAAACACCATATATTTT; cdr3_aa: CASSQAGVGTGNTIYF
d_call: TRBD2; j_call: TRBJ2-3; clone_size: few; v_call: TRBV3-1/TRBV3-2; cdr3_nt: TGTGCCAGCAGCCAAGTGGGCCCGGCGGGGGGGCCGGAAGATACGCAGTATTTT; cdr3_aa: CASSQVGPAGGPEDTQYF
d_call: TRBD2; j_call: TRBJ2-1; clone_size: .; v_call: TRBV12-5; cdr3_nt: TGTGCTAGTGGTTTGTCTAGCGGGGGGGCCGGTGAGCAGTTCTTC; cdr3_aa: CASGLSSGGAGEQFF
d_call: .; j_call: TRBJ1-6; clone_size: .; v_call: TRBV2; cdr3_nt: TGTGCCAGCACCTCTGAGGCAGGGTTGGGATATAATTCACCCCTCCACTTT; cdr3_aa: CASTSEAGLGYNSPLHF
d_call: .; j_call: TRBJ1-6; clone_size: once; v_call: TRBV5-6; cdr3_nt: TGTGCCAGCAGCCCTTACAGGACGAAAAATTCACCCCTCCACTTT; cdr3_aa: CASSPYRTKNSPLHF
d_call: .; j_call: TRBJ2-3; clone_size: .; v_call: TRBV7-2; cdr3_nt: TGTGCCAGCAGCTTAGTTACGTCCGGAGTCCGAGGGGATACGCAGTATTTT; cdr3_aa: CASSLVTSGVRGDTQYF
d_call: TRBD1; j_call: TRBJ2-1; clone_size: .; v_call: TRBV24-1; cdr3_nt: TGTGCCACCAGTGATAACCGGGACAGGGGCTCTAATGAGCAGTTCTTC; cdr3_aa: CATSDNRDRGSNEQFF
d_call: TRBD2; j_call: TRBJ2-1; clone_size: .; v_call: TRBV5-4; cdr3_nt: TGTGCCAGCAGCACGGGGGGGGTGGCCTACAATGAGCAGTTCTTC; cdr3_aa: CASSTGGVAYNEQFF
d_call: .; j_call: TRBJ1-2; clone_size: few; v_call: TRBV3-1/TRBV3-2; cdr3_nt: TGTGCCAGCAGCCAAACCAGGCCCAGGGGTGACTATGGCTACACCTTC; cdr3_aa: CASSQTRPRGDYGYTF
d_call: .; j_call: TRBJ2-3; clone_size: once; v_call: TRBV6-5; cdr3_nt: TGTGCCAGCAGTTACCAGGGGGGCACTAGCACAGATACGCAGTATTTT; cdr3_aa: CASSYQGGTSTDTQYF
d_call: .; j_call: TRBJ1-1; clone_size: few; v_call: TRBV4-3; cdr3_nt: TGCGCCAGCAGCGAAGCTCCCGGGAGGGTTGCTGAAGCTTTCTTT; cdr3_aa: CASSEAPGRVAEAFF
d_call: .; j_call: TRBJ1-1; clone_size: .; v_call: TRBV5-1; cdr3_nt: TGCGCCAGCAGCTTGGTTGCGGGGGCCATAAACACTGAAGCTTTCTTT; cdr3_aa: CASSLVAGAINTEAFF
d_call: TRBD1; j_call: TRBJ2-3; clone_size: few; v_call: TRBV7-3; cdr3_nt: TGTGCCAGCAGCTTAACCGGGACAGAGGGAGATACGCAGTATTTT; cdr3_aa: CASSLTGTEGDTQYF
d_call: .; j_call: TRBJ2-7; clone_size: .; v_call: TRBV19; cdr3_nt: TGTGCCAGTACCTCGGCCCCGGGAGATCCCTACGAGCAGTACTTC; cdr3_aa: CASTSAPGDPYEQYF
d_call: TRBD2; j_call: TRBJ2-3; clone_size: .; v_call: TRBV3-1/TRBV3-2; cdr3_nt: TGTGCCAGCAGCCAATATTCGGGGGGGCCCCTCCGCACAGATACGCAGTATTTT; cdr3_aa: CASSQYSGGPLRTDTQYF
d_call: TRBD1; j_call: TRBJ1-4; clone_size: .; v_call: TRBV24-1; cdr3_nt: TGTGCCACCAGTGATTTACCCGGGACAGGGCATCCGATGGCTAATGAAAAACTGTTTTTT; cdr3_aa: CATSDLPGTGHPMANEKLFF
d_call: TRBD1; j_call: TRBJ1-2; clone_size: .; v_call: TRBV5-4; cdr3_nt: TGTGCCAGCAGCTTCTTTCTTGGACAGGGGACCGGCTACACCTTC; cdr3_aa: CASSFFLGQGTGYTF
d_call: .; j_call: TRBJ1-2; clone_size: .; v_call: TRBV7-6; cdr3_nt: TGTGCCAGCAGCTTAACGGAGGACTATGGCTACACCTTC; cdr3_aa: CASSLTEDYGYTF